The 13 T cell receptor beta chains below come from one sample, sequenced in a study of cytomegalovirus exposure and HLA in healthy donors. Primers: 60 Vbeta forward and 13 Jbeta reverse. Assay: immunoSEQ multiplex PCR; the TCRdb copy retains only in-frame clones and omits some. The data hold 77,000 or so clones, with roughly 75% observed a single time. Sequenced input: PBMCs. The receptors derive from a woman aged 40 to 49 in good health and CMV-seronegative.

This sequence joins TRBV10-3 and TRBJ2-7; 12 nucleotides match TRBD1. The CDR3 totals 15 residues. The V gene's germline CDR1 is ENHRY and CDR2 SYGVKD. V dropped 6 bases and J dropped 3; count of bases not matched to a gene: 6. CDR3 residues: CAIRPGTGGHYEQYF. In DNA form, the CDR3 reads TGTGCCATCAGACCCGGGACAGGGGGCCACTACGAGCAGTACTTC.

This clone was seen a handful of times. The V and J genes are TRBV2 and TRBJ1-1, with D perhaps matching TRBD1 (6 bases). Germline V gives CDR1 SNHLY, CDR2 FYNNEI. The length of the CDR3 is 14 residues. V lost 5 bases, J lost 0 bases, and 10 bases lay in between. The CDR3, as DNA: TGTGCCAGCAGTTCCAGGGGATTGAACACTGAAGCTTTCTTT. Its protein is CASSSRGLNTEAFF.

The chain carries TRBV14 and TRBJ1-2; the match to TRBD1 covers 8 bases. CDR3 size: 14 residues. With V trimmed by 4 bases and J by 2 bases, 3 bases remained unmatched. CDR1 and CDR2 from the germline V gene are SGHDN and FVKESK. CDR3 residues: CASSPRTGNYGYTF. In nucleotides, the CDR3 is TGTGCCAGCAGCCCCCGGACAGGGAACTATGGCTACACCTTC.

The chain is built from TRBV27 and TRBJ2-5; 11 bases agree with TRBD1. Germline V CDR1 and CDR2: MNHEY, SMNVEV (reference sequence). The junction had 2 bases not matched to a gene; V was cut back by 1 base and J by 1 base. The CDR3 loop spans 16 amino acids. The DNA of the CDR3 is TGTGCCAGCAGTTTATGGGGGACAGGGGGCCAAGAGACCCAGTACTTC. Protein: CASSLWGTGGQETQYF.

This clone was seen a few times. The chain links TRBV9 to TRBJ2-7; 8 bases match TRBD1. V trimming: 2 bases; J trimming: 7 bases; junction bases outside the gene matches: 5. CDR1 is SGDLS, CDR2 YYNGEE, per germline. The CDR3 contains 13 residues. In DNA form, the CDR3 reads TGTGCCAGCAGCGTGACAGGGGTGGGAGAGCAGTACTTC. Translating gives CASSVTGVGEQYF.

The chain employs TRBV6-1 and TRBJ1-6; 8 bases map to TRBD1. The CDR3 is 15 residues long. Trimming at V came to 2 bases and at J to 10 bases, leaving 7 bases not matched to a gene. Per germline, CDR1 MNHNS and CDR2 SASEGT. The CDR3, as DNA: TGTGCCAGCAGTGAACAAGACAGGGGAGGGTCACCCCTCCACTTT. Its protein product is CASSEQDRGGSPLHF.

The V gene is TRBV15, the J gene TRBJ1-2, with TRBD1 identical over 9 bases. Germline values: CDR1 LNHNV, CDR2 YYDKDF (reference sequence). The CDR3 is 17 residues long. Trimming removed 2 bases from V and 3 bases from J; junction bases left unmatched: 10. The chain's CDR3 is CATSRMLTGGADYGYTF. Written as DNA, the CDR3 is TGTGCCACCAGCAGAATGTTAACAGGGGGCGCAGACTATGGCTACACCTTC.

The CDR3 nucleotides are TGCGCCAGCAGCCGCATACAGGGCTACGAGCAGTACTTC. As protein: CASSRIQGYEQYF. The V call is TRBV4-3, the J call TRBJ2-7, with a weak D call TRBD1 (6 bases). The CDR3 totals 13 residues. The ends were cut back, 4 bases at V and 3 bases at J, with 10 bases in the middle. Germline V gene lookup returns CDR1 LGHNA and CDR2 YSLEER.

This chain links TRBV29-1 with TRBJ2-3; 7 bases map to TRBD2. Unmatched junction bases numbered 20, after V lost 6 bases and J lost 5 bases. Germline V gene data show CDR1 as SQVTM and CDR2 as ANQGSEA. This CDR3 spans 17 amino acids. CDR3 bases: TGCAGCGTGGGGGGGGGTAGGAAGGGAGGGCCTAAAGATACGCAGTATTTT. Residues: CSVGGGRKGGPKDTQYF.

The V and J genes are TRBV27 and TRBJ1-5; 7 positions agree with TRBD1. V was pared by 3 bases and J by 5 bases, with 13 bases of the junction left unmatched. Per germline, CDR1 MNHEY and CDR2 SMNVEV (reference sequence). The length of the CDR3 is 17 residues. As DNA, the CDR3 is TGTGCCAGCAGTTTTTATCCCGGGACAGAGGTTCATCAGCCCCAGCATTTT. It yields the protein CASSFYPGTEVHQPQHF.

The chain uses TRBV25-1 and TRBJ1-3; the D is unclear. This CDR3 contains 13 residues. In germline, CDR1 is MGHDK, CDR2 SYGVNS. V lost 4 bases and J lost 1, with 5 bases in between. The CDR3 here is CASSGYSGNTIYF. The CDR3, as DNA: TGTGCCAGCAGTGGTTATTCTGGAAACACCATATATTTT.

V and J are TRBV19 and TRBJ2-2, with TRBD1 as a possible D gene (5 bases). The germline V gene encodes CDR1 LNHDA and CDR2 SQIVND (reference sequence). The CDR3 has 16 amino acids. V lost 4 bases and J 7 bases, leaving 19 bases between the germline ends. The CDR3 loop is CASSTPDRGRIGELFF. CDR3 DNA: TGTGCCAGTAGTACCCCCGACAGAGGCAGGATCGGGGAGCTGTTTTTT.

The gene calls are TRBV6-5 and TRBJ2-1; TRBD2 aligns across 9 bases. Germline CDR1 reads MNHEY; CDR2 reads SVGAGI. CDR3 length: 15 amino acids. Losses at the gene ends were 4 bases for V and 4 bases for J; bases not matched to a gene: 5. In DNA, the CDR3 is TGTGCCAGCAGTTTAGCGGGGGAGCCGTACAATGAGCAGTTCTTC. Translating gives CASSLAGEPYNEQFF.